A single sample gave rise to the 26 T cell receptor beta chains below, sequenced in a study of T cell changes during pregnancy in multiple sclerosis. Using immunoSEQ multiplex PCR, the repertoire was profiled, and TCRdb retains in-frame clones only, with some absent. The data hold under 55,000 clones, with 94% observed a single time. The sample in question was CD4+ T cells from peripheral blood mononuclear cells, obtained in the third trimester of pregnancy. The receptors originated from a female donor with multiple sclerosis, enrolled in a pregnancy study.

This chain uses TRBV2 with TRBJ2-5; 7 nucleotides agree with TRBD1. Germline V gives CDR1 SNHLY, CDR2 FYNNEI. V was pared by 6 bases and J by 2 bases, with 9 bases of the junction left unmatched. This CDR3 spans 15 amino acids. The CDR3 nucleotides read TGTGCCAGCAGCGGGCGACAGGGTACTCAAGAGACCCAGTACTTC. It codes for CASSGRQGTQETQYF.

The chain uses TRBV11-3 and TRBJ2-7; 7 nucleotides agree with TRBD2. This CDR3 contains 16 residues. Trimming cost V 2 bases and J 0 bases; bases outside gene matches: 7. Germline V gene data show CDR1 as SGHNT and CDR2 as YENEEA. CDR3 bases: TGTGCCAGCAGCTTAAGGCCCGGGGGGAGCTCCTACGAGCAGTACTTC. It specifies CASSLRPGGSSYEQYF.

This chain uses TRBV7-2 with TRBJ1-5; D call uncertain. The CDR3 covers 15 residues. The V gene lost 5 bases and the J gene lost 1 base, with 12 bases spanning the gap. CDR1 is SGHTA, CDR2 FQGNSA, per germline. DNA for the CDR3: TGTGCCAGCAGCCCTTCTGGTGCGAGCAATCAGCCCCAGCATTTT. Its protein product is CASSPSGASNQPQHF.

In its sample, this clone was seen once. The rearrangement links TRBV9 to TRBJ2-2; 8 bases are shared with TRBD1. Germline V gene lookup returns CDR1 SGDLS and CDR2 YYNGEE. The V gene end was trimmed by 5 bases and the J gene end by 1 base; junction bases not matched to a gene: 7. The CDR3 is made up of 16 amino acids. The CDR3 DNA reads TGTGCCAGCAGTAAGACAGGGGCCCAGAACACCGGGGAGCTGTTTTTT. This gives the protein CASSKTGAQNTGELFF.

This clone was recorded once. V gene TRBV19 combines with J gene TRBJ1-5; 7 bases fit TRBD1. The junction had 14 bases not matched to a gene; V was cut back by 9 bases and J by 6 bases. This CDR3 is built from 15 residues. The V gene's germline CDR1 is LNHDA and CDR2 SQIVND (reference sequence). The CDR3 protein is CASKPDRVLGQPQHF. The CDR3 DNA reads TGTGCCAGCAAACCCGACAGGGTTTTAGGTCAGCCCCAGCATTTT.

This clone was seen a single time. The chain uses TRBV11-3 and TRBJ2-2; 7 bases are shared with TRBD1. This CDR3 spans 17 amino acids. CDR1 and CDR2 (germline): SGHNT, YENEEA. The V and J ends lost 4 bases and 4 bases, in that order; junction bases with no gene match: 12. Here the CDR3 reads CASSSETGVLGTGELFF. The CDR3 DNA is TGTGCCAGCAGCTCAGAAACAGGGGTTTTGGGCACCGGGGAGCTGTTTTTT. The complete variable domain, with remaining parts taken from reference TRBV11-3 and TRBJ2-2, reads EAGVVQSPRYKIIEKKQPVAFWCNPISGHNTLYWYLQNLGQGPELLIRYENEEAVDDSQLPKDRFSAERLKGVDSTLKIQPAELGDSAVYLCASSSETGVLGTGELFFGEGSRLTVL.

The rearrangement uses TRBV5-6 and TRBJ2-2; 11 bases align to TRBD2. The CDR3 consists of 15 residues. The J segment lost 6 bases and the V segment lost 4 bases, leaving 5 bases of the junction unmatched. In germline, CDR1 is SGHDT, CDR2 YYEEEE. DNA for the CDR3: TGTGCCAGCAGCCTTAGCGGGGGGGCCCCCGGGGAGCTGTTTTTT. It translates to CASSLSGGAPGELFF.

V gene TRBV19 combines with J gene TRBJ1-5; tentative D call: TRBD1 (5 bases). Germline assignment: CDR1 LNHDA and CDR2 SQIVND (reference sequence). The CDR3 has 14 residues. Trimming shortened V by 6 bases and J by 9 bases, and 18 bases separated the two germline ends. CDR3 DNA sequence: TGTGCCAGTAGATCGACAGCCTCCGGACGGCCCCAGCATTTT. Translated: CASRSTASGRPQHF.

The chain has TRBV29-1 and TRBJ1-2; D remains ambiguous. Germline loops: CDR1 SQVTM, CDR2 ANQGSEA. The CDR3 has 13 amino acids. V was trimmed by 4 bases and J by 5 bases, leaving 14 bases between them. Written as DNA, the CDR3 is TGCAGCGTTGTTTCCCGAACGGGGTATGGCTACACCTTC. It encodes CSVVSRTGYGYTF.

The chain couples TRBV11-2 to TRBJ2-2; maybe TRBD2 (6 bases). Germline V gives CDR1 SGHAT, CDR2 FQNNGV. The CDR3 length is 16 residues. V was pared by 4 bases and J by 2 bases, with 14 bases between. The CDR3 sequence is CASSYRLAANTGELFF. In DNA, the CDR3 is TGTGCCAGCAGCTACAGGTTAGCGGCTAACACCGGGGAGCTGTTTTTT. Filled out from reference TRBV11-2 and TRBJ2-2, the complete variable domain reads EAGVAQSPRYKIIEKRQSVAFWCNPISGHATLYWYQQILGQGPKLLIQFQNNGVVDDSQLPKDRFSAERLKGVDSTLKIQPAKLEDSAVYLCASSYRLAANTGELFFGEGSRLTVL.

The chain has TRBV29-1 and TRBJ2-1, with 7 bases matching TRBD2. Germline CDR1 reads SQVTM; CDR2 reads ANQGSEA. V was pared by 3 bases and J by 0 bases, with 11 bases of the junction left unmatched. CDR3 length equals 17 residues. The CDR3 DNA follows: TGCAGCGTTGATGGTAGCTCGCGGGAGCGCTCCTACAATGAGCAGTTCTTC. Protein: CSVDGSSRERSYNEQFF.

The chain is built from TRBV18 and TRBJ2-2, with D possibly matching TRBD2 (5 bases). Trimming removed 2 bases at V and 6 bases at J, with 10 bases between. The CDR3 has 14 amino acids. CDR1 KGHSH and CDR2 LQKENI come from the germline V gene. The CDR3 sequence is CASSPIRGPGELFF. The CDR3 DNA follows: TGTGCCAGCTCACCAATTCGGGGTCCCGGGGAGCTGTTTTTT.

This chain joins TRBV19 and TRBJ2-7; the D gene is possibly TRBD2 (5 bases). In germline, CDR1 is LNHDA, CDR2 SQIVND (reference sequence). V lost 5 bases and J 3 bases, leaving 17 bases between the germline ends. CDR3 length equals 15 residues. CDR3 bases: TGTGCCAGTAGTTTATTCGCGGGTCCAGACTACGAGCAGTACTTC. It yields the protein CASSLFAGPDYEQYF.

The V gene is TRBV6-6, the J gene TRBJ2-5, with D perhaps TRBD2 (6 bases). The CDR3 length is 12 residues. The germline V gene encodes CDR1 MNHNY and CDR2 SVGAGI (reference sequence). Deletions cut 6 bases from V and 5 bases from J, with 10 bases between. CDR3 coding DNA: TGTGCCAGCAGCGGGAGTACTGAGACCCAGTACTTC. Amino acids: CASSGSTETQYF.

The rearrangement links TRBV18 to TRBJ2-5; TRBD2 matches at 14 bases. V gave up 3 bases and J gave up 5 bases; unmatched junction bases: 8. The CDR3 has 17 amino acids. Looked up from germline, CDR1 is KGHSH and CDR2 is LQKENI. CDR3 in amino acids: CASSPLGLAGGIETQYF. CDR3 bases: TGTGCCAGCTCACCTCTCGGACTAGCGGGAGGTATTGAGACCCAGTACTTC.

This clone has only a few counts. The gene calls are TRBV27 and TRBJ2-1; 10 bases line up with TRBD2. The V gene's germline CDR1 is MNHEY and CDR2 SMNVEV (reference sequence). Germline trimming cut 5 bases from V and 0 bases from J; bases unmatched to any gene: 13. The CDR3 is made up of 19 amino acids. In DNA, the CDR3 is TGTGCCAGCAGTCCGAGAGGTCTAGCGGGAGAGAACTCCTACAATGAGCAGTTCTTC. Amino acids: CASSPRGLAGENSYNEQFF.

V gene TRBV5-1 combines with J gene TRBJ2-2; no clear D gene. Germline V gene data show CDR1 as SGHRS and CDR2 as YFSETQ. The CDR3 is 16 amino acids. Trimming pared 1 base from V and 2 bases from J, leaving 12 bases between. The CDR3 coding sequence is TGCGCCAGCAGCTTGTCCCCGGGTATAAACACCGGGGAGCTGTTTTTT. Amino acid sequence: CASSLSPGINTGELFF.

The gene calls are TRBV28 and TRBJ1-5; D is unresolved. From germline, CDR1 is MDHEN and CDR2 SYDVKM. V was clipped by 3 bases and J by 0 bases, with 9 bases between them. This CDR3 region has 15 residues. CDR3 in DNA: TGTGCCAGCAGTTTGGGCGGGAATAGCAATCAGCCCCAGCATTTT. It encodes CASSLGGNSNQPQHF. Filled out from reference TRBV28 and TRBJ1-5, the complete variable domain reads DVKVTQSSRYLVKRTGEKVFLECVQDMDHENMFWYRQDPGLGLRLIYFSYDVKMKEKGDIPEGYSVSREKKERFSLILESASTNQTSMYLCASSLGGNSNQPQHFGDGTRLSIL.

The V call is TRBV5-6, the J call TRBJ2-7; perhaps TRBD2 as D (6 bases). This CDR3 spans 17 amino acids. Per germline, CDR1 SGHDT and CDR2 YYEEEE. Trimming pared 0 bases from V and 0 bases from J, leaving 16 bases between. In nucleotides, the CDR3 is TGTGCCAGCAGCTTGGGGGAGGTGGGACTTAGCTCCTACGAGCAGTACTTC. Its translation: CASSLGEVGLSSYEQYF. Variable domain in full (rest from reference TRBV5-6 and TRBJ2-7): DAGVTQSPTHLIKTRGQQVTLRCSPKSGHDTVSWYQQALGQGPQFIFQYYEEEERQRGNFPDRFSGHQFPNYSSELNVNALLLGDSALYLCASSLGEVGLSSYEQYFGPGTRLTVT.

V and J are TRBV7-6 and TRBJ2-3; D is uncertain. With 2 bases removed from V and 2 bases from J, the gap between germline ends came to 5 bases. Germline-derived CDR1 and CDR2 are SGHVS and FNYEAQ. This CDR3 spans 13 amino acids. The CDR3 DNA reads as TGTGCCAGCAGCTTACCACACACAGATACGCAGTATTTT. It specifies CASSLPHTDTQYF.

V and J are TRBV11-2 and TRBJ2-3; 9 bases map to TRBD2. The J segment lost 8 bases and the V segment lost 5 bases, leaving 11 bases of the junction unmatched. The CDR3 extends over 15 amino acids. From germline, CDR1 is SGHAT and CDR2 FQNNGV. The CDR3 sequence: CASSARGGGAVTQYF. Written as DNA, the CDR3 is TGTGCCAGCAGCGCAAGGGGCGGGGGGGCCGTTACGCAGTATTTT. Supplemented by reference TRBV11-2 and TRBJ2-3, the full variable domain reads EAGVAQSPRYKIIEKRQSVAFWCNPISGHATLYWYQQILGQGPKLLIQFQNNGVVDDSQLPKDRFSAERLKGVDSTLKIQPAKLEDSAVYLCASSARGGGAVTQYFGPGTRLTVL.

This chain joins TRBV5-7 and TRBJ2-7; maybe TRBD1 (6 bases). TRBV5-7 is an ORF for which the function is uncertain. Deletions cut 2 bases from V and 1 base from J, with 10 bases between. The CDR3 sequence is 14 residues long. The CDR3 DNA sequence: TGTGCCAGCAGCTTCGCAGGGGCTTCCTACGAGCAGTACTTC. Protein: CASSFAGASYEQYF.

The chain has TRBV5-1 and TRBJ2-2, with D perhaps matching TRBD1 (5 bases). The germline CDR1 and CDR2 sequences are SGHRS and YFSETQ. There are 13 residues in the CDR3. Deletions cut 4 bases from V and 3 bases from J, with 7 bases between. The CDR3, as DNA: TGCGCCAGCAGCGACAGTTACACCGGGGAGCTGTTTTTT. Its translation: CASSDSYTGELFF.

The chain uses TRBV7-2 and TRBJ2-7; D unresolved. The CDR3 has 12 amino acids. Germline lookup yields CDR1 SGHTA and CDR2 FQGNSA. V was pared by 1 base and J by 6 bases, with 7 bases between. This CDR3 reads CASSLVSIEQYF. The CDR3 region has the DNA TGTGCCAGCAGCTTAGTCTCTATCGAGCAGTACTTC. The complete variable domain, with remaining parts taken from reference TRBV7-2 and TRBJ2-7, reads GAGVSQSPSNKVTEKGKDVELRCDPISGHTALYWYRQSLGQGLEFLIYFQGNSAPDKSGLPSDRFSAERTGGSVSTLTIQRTQQEDSAVYLCASSLVSIEQYFGPGTRLTVT.

With regard to this clone: Other DNA sequences of this sample code for an identical CDR3. The V gene is TRBV18, the J gene TRBJ2-1; no clear D. Germline loops: CDR1 KGHSH, CDR2 LQKENI. This CDR3 has 12 amino acids. V dropped 0 bases and J dropped 7 bases, with 4 bases sitting between them. The CDR3 DNA reads TGTGCCAGCTCACCACCGAGGAATGAGCAGTTCTTC. Its protein product is CASSPPRNEQFF.

Remarks on this clone: At one boundary the junction diverges from the germline segment, which might be a read error. The CDR3 here is CSASFAGAMFF. For the CDR3, the DNA is TGCAGTGCTAGTTTCGCGGGCGCCATGTTCTTC. The chain employs TRBV20-1 and TRBJ2-7; the D gene is possibly TRBD2 (5 bases). This CDR3 spans 11 amino acids. Looked up from germline, CDR1 is DFQATT and CDR2 is SNEGSKA (reference sequence).